This TCR beta chain was identified during a study of blood T cell repertoires in COVID-19. Background on the study: Donors in the United States, Italy and Spain gave samples during acute or convalescent COVID-19.

Source study methods: Reference gene primer amplification yielded estimated nucleated cell counts. Method: immunoSEQ multiplex PCR; TCRdb's copy keeps in-frame clones and lacks some. V, J and clone size are those of that table, while D and trimming were read from the DNA. The repertoire consists of over 30,000 clones, with about 84% occurring once and the leading ten covering 25% to 30%. Germline trimming cut 2 bases from V and 4 bases from J; bases unmatched to any gene: 4. CDR1 is MNHEY, CDR2 SMNVEV, per germline (reference sequence). The CDR3 covers 17 residues. Sequencing was done on a sample of peripheral blood. The TCR was taken from an elderly man with active or convalescent COVID-19. V gene TRBV27 combines with J gene TRBJ2-1; 14 bases fit TRBD2. The CDR3 DNA is TGTGCCAGCAGTTTAGGACTAGCGGGAGGTCGGTACAATGAGCAGTTCTTC. Translated: CASSLGLAGGRYNEQFF.